This T cell receptor beta chain was documented in a study of shared clonotypes between healthy human individuals. Regarding the study as a whole: Despite large depth, sorted-subset datasets appeared incompletely sequenced.

As regards this clone: What it recognizes is unknown.

The germline V gene encodes CDR1 LNHNV and CDR2 YYDKDF (reference sequence). Between the trimmed V and J ends, which lost 0 bases and 5 bases, there was a span of 16 bases. There are 16 residues in the CDR3. Healthy HIV-negative adults without recent acute infections or vaccinations served as donors. The input for sorted-subset replicate PCRs was about 0.2 ug DNA, 25,000 to 30,000 T cell genomes. Assay: immunoSEQ multiplex PCR; the TCRdb copy retains only in-frame clones and omits some. The sample contains about 2.4 million clones, 93% of which appear only once. The chain couples TRBV15 to TRBJ2-5; D perhaps matches TRBD1 (5 bases). Sequencing was done on a sample of naive CD4+ T cells from PBMCs. Regarding subset: CD45RA+ positively selected. The clonotype comes from a man aged 18 to 29 in good health. Some clones in this sample may be carry-over from other donors' samples. The DNA of the CDR3 is TGTGCCACCAGCAGAGAGAAGGGGTGGGTCGTGGAGACCCAGTACTTC. This codes for CATSREKGWVVETQYF.